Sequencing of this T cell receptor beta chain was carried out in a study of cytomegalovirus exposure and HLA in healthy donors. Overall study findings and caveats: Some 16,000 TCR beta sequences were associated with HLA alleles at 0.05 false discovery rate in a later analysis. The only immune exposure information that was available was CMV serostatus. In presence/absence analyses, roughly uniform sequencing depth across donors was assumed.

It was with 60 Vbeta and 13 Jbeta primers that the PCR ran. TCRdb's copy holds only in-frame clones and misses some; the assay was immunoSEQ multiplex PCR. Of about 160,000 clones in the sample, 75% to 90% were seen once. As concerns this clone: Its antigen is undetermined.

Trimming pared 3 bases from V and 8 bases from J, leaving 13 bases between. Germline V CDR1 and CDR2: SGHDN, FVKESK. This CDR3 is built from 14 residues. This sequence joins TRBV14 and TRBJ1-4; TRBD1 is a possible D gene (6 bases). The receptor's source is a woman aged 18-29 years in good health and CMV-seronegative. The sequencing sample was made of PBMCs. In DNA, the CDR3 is TGTGCCAGCAGCCACCTATACAGGGCCGAAAAACTGTTTTTT. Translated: CASSHLYRAEKLFF.